This T cell receptor beta chain was documented in a study of vaccination effects on CD4 cells after COVID-19. Study findings and constraints: Clones arising from infection and from vaccination showed marked clonal contraction late after vaccination.

Assay: immunoSEQ multiplex PCR; the TCRdb copy retains only in-frame clones and omits some. The sample consists of about 65,000 clones, roughly four fifths of them appearing once. Prior to sequencing, the ViraFEST assay stimulated PBMC with viral peptide pools, which expanded the antigen-specific CD4+ T cells. After roughly ten days in culture, the CD4+ T cells were isolated. Testing of the vaccine recipients showed negative nucleocapsid antibodies and no prior SARS-CoV-2 infection. About 1.8 million PBMC were seeded per well and grown in the presence of around 10 IU/ml IL-2 and around 10 ug/ml peptides. On this clone: Its target is unknown.

CDR1 is KGHDR, CDR2 SFDVKD, per germline. V dropped 6 bases and J dropped 2; count of bases not matched to a gene: 10. The CDR3 consists of 16 residues. The clonotype originates from a human donor who received a COVID-19 vaccine. This sequence joins TRBV24-1 and TRBJ2-3; 7 bases map to TRBD1. The input for sequencing was CD4+ T cells from PBMCs cultured with HCoV-NL63 spike peptides, taken before COVID-19 vaccination. The CDR3 loop is CATSQWSGGYTDTQYF. CDR3 in DNA: TGTGCCACCAGTCAGTGGTCAGGGGGATACACAGATACGCAGTATTTT.